This is a list of T cell receptor beta chains from one sample in a study of radiation and T cells in renal cell carcinoma. The assay was immunoSEQ multiplex PCR, and TCRdb's table has in-frame clones only and misses some. This repertoire shows some 81,000 clones, about 89% found once; its top ten account for more than 5.5%. The sample was blood, taken from a patient whose treatment included radiotherapy and nephrectomy. The source is a woman aged 70 to 79 with renal cell carcinoma. CDR3s include the opening cysteine and the closing phenylalanine or tryptophan. D genes are given only for firm matches. Only part of the rows carry a size: once, few, many, or a class if the clone is expanded.

length	D	size	V	J	CDR3	DNA
15	TRBD1	.	TRBV19	TRBJ1-2	CASRETGAPEDGYTF	TGTGCCAGTAGGGAGACAGGGGCCCCAGAAGATGGCTACACCTTC
15	TRBD2	.	TRBV7-2	TRBJ2-1	CASSPGLAARNEQFF	TGTGCCAGCAGCCCGGGACTAGCGGCGCGCAATGAGCAGTTCTTC
14	TRBD1	.	TRBV5-8	TRBJ2-7	CASSRQGAVYEQYF	TGTGCCAGCAGCAGACAGGGGGCGGTATACGAGCAGTACTTC
12	.	.	TRBV6-5	TRBJ1-6	CASTKYNSPLHF	TGTGCCAGCACAAAGTATAATTCACCCCTCCACTTT
16	.	.	TRBV30	TRBJ1-1	CAWRPRAGLRSTEAFF	TGTGCCTGGAGGCCTCGGGCAGGGCTAAGGAGCACTGAAGCTTTCTTT
15	.	.	TRBV9	TRBJ1-1	CASSALTGGKSEAFF	TGTGCCAGCAGCGCCTTGACAGGCGGGAAATCTGAAGCTTTCTTT
16	.	.	TRBV19	TRBJ1-5	CASSITRVIPNQPQHF	TGTGCCAGTAGTATTACCAGGGTCATCCCCAATCAGCCCCAGCATTTT
15	TRBD1	.	TRBV5-4	TRBJ1-4	CASSLRTGRNEKLFF	TGTGCCAGCAGCCTGAGGACAGGGCGTAATGAAAAACTGTTTTTT
15	.	.	TRBV28	TRBJ1-2	CATSLERGVDYGYTF	TGTGCCACCTCTTTGGAACGGGGTGTGGACTATGGCTACACCTTC
14	.	.	TRBV7-2	TRBJ2-5	CASSLSFGGETQYF	TGTGCCAGCAGCTTATCCTTTGGGGGGGAGACCCAGTACTTC
16	.	.	TRBV7-2	TRBJ2-1	CASSLGVGGLYNEQFF	TGTGCCAGCAGCTTAGGTGTTGGGGGGCTCTACAATGAGCAGTTCTTC
14	.	.	TRBV6-6	TRBJ1-6	CASNPGAYNSPLHF	TGTGCCAGCAATCCAGGGGCCTATAATTCACCCCTCCACTTT
12	.	few	TRBV4-2	TRBJ1-1	CASSQDRGKAFF	TGTGCCAGCAGCCAAGATAGGGGGAAAGCTTTCTTT
15	.	once	TRBV19	TRBJ2-5	CASSMTAGYQETQYF	TGTGCCAGTAGTATGACGGCGGGGTACCAAGAGACCCAGTACTTC
14	.	.	TRBV9	TRBJ1-1	CASSPPGTNTEAFF	TGTGCCAGCAGCCCCCCAGGGACGAACACTGAAGCTTTCTTT
16	.	.	TRBV5-4	TRBJ1-4	CASSSTGRGYNEKLFF	TGTGCCAGCAGCTCTACCGGACGGGGATATAATGAAAAACTGTTTTTT
14	.	.	TRBV5-6	TRBJ1-6	CASSLVRGNSPLHF	TGTGCCAGCAGCTTGGTCAGGGGAAATTCACCCCTCCACTTT
15	TRBD2	.	TRBV5-6	TRBJ2-5	CASSWGLSGQETQYF	TGTGCCAGCAGCTGGGGACTAAGCGGCCAAGAGACCCAGTACTTC
15	.	.	TRBV6-6	TRBJ1-5	CASSPRNRGNQPQHF	TGTGCCAGCAGCCCGAGGAACAGGGGCAATCAGCCCCAGCATTTT
16	TRBD2	.	TRBV6-6	TRBJ2-1	CASSYSGLAGNHEQFF	TGTGCCAGCAGTTACTCGGGCCTAGCGGGGAACCATGAGCAGTTCTTC
14	.	few	TRBV5-1	TRBJ2-3	CASSSGTSTDTQYF	TGCGCCAGCAGCTCGGGGACTAGCACAGATACGCAGTATTTT
14	.	.	TRBV5-1	TRBJ2-2	CASSLAGGTGELFF	TGCGCCAGCAGCTTGGCAGGGGGGACCGGGGAGCTGTTTTTT
13	.	.	TRBV6-5	TRBJ2-7	CASRPRPEYEQYF	TGTGCCAGCAGACCACGTCCCGAGTACGAGCAGTACTTC
14	.	.	TRBV6-6	TRBJ1-3	CASKLASSGNTIYF	TGTGCCAGCAAACTAGCGAGCTCTGGAAACACCATATATTTT
11	.	.	TRBV30	TRBJ1-2	CAWTTDYGYTF	TGTGCCTGGACGACAGACTATGGCTACACCTTC
11	.	.	TRBV6-6	TRBJ1-4	CASRLNEKLFF	TGTGCCAGCAGGTTAAATGAAAAACTGTTTTTT
15	.	.	TRBV9	TRBJ1-6	CASSVGETANSPLHF	TGTGCCAGCAGCGTAGGGGAGACAGCAAATTCACCCCTCCACTTT
17	.	.	TRBV5-1	TRBJ1-6	CASSLDRPGAYNSPLHF	TGCGCCAGCAGCTTGGATCGTCCAGGGGCCTATAATTCACCCCTCCACTTT
14	.	once	TRBV4-3	TRBJ2-1	CASSQGGLYNEQFF	TGCGCCAGCAGCCAAGGGGGACTGTACAATGAGCAGTTCTTC
13	TRBD1	.	TRBV6-1	TRBJ2-7	CASLRDRGSEQYF	TGTGCCAGCCTCCGGGACAGGGGGAGCGAGCAGTACTTC
19	TRBD1	.	TRBV6-4	TRBJ1-1	CASSEGQETNSHMNTEAFF	TGTGCCAGCAGTGAAGGACAGGAGACCAACTCCCATATGAACACTGAAGCTTTCTTT
13	TRBD2	.	TRBV10-2	TRBJ2-3	CAISGDNTDTQYF	TGCGCCATTAGCGGGGATAACACAGATACGCAGTATTTT